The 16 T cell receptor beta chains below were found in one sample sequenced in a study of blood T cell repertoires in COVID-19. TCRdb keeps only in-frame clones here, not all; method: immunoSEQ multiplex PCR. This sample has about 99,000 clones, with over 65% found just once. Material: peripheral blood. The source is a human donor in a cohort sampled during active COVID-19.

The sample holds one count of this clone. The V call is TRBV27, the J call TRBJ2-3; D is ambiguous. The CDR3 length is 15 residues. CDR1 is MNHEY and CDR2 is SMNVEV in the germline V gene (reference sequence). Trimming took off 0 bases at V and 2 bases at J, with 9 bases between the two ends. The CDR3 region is CASSLSRSPTDTQYF. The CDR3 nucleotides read TGTGCCAGCAGTTTATCGAGGTCCCCCACAGATACGCAGTATTTT.

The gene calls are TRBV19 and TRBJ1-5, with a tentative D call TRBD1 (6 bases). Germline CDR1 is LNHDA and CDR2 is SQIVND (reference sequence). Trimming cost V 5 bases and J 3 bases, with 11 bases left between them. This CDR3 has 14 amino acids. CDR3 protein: CASSSGQINQPQHF. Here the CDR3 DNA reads TGTGCCAGTAGTTCAGGACAGATCAATCAGCCCCAGCATTTT. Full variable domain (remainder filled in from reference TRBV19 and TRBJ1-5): DGGITQSPKYLFRKEGQNVTLSCEQNLNHDAMYWYRQDPGQGLRLIYYSQIVNDFQKGDIAEGYSVSREKKESFPLTVTSAQKNPTAFYLCASSSGQINQPQHFGDGTRLSIL.

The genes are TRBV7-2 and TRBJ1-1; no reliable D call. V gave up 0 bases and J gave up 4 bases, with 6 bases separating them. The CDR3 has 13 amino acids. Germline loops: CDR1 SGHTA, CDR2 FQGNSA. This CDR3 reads CASSLASFTEAFF. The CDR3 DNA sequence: TGTGCCAGCAGCTTAGCGAGCTTCACTGAAGCTTTCTTT.

CDR3 loop: CSVRRMLNTEAFF. DNA for the CDR3: TGCAGCGTCCGGCGGATGCTGAACACTGAAGCTTTCTTT. The chain links TRBV29-1 to TRBJ1-1, with no clear D. The CDR3 loop spans 13 amino acids. V was cut by 6 bases and J by 0 bases, with 11 bases left in between. Germline lookup yields CDR1 SQVTM and CDR2 ANQGSEA. Combining the CDR3 with reference TRBV29-1 and TRBJ1-1 gives the whole variable domain SAVISQKPSRDICQRGTSLTIQCQVDSQVTMMFWYRQQPGQSLTLIATANQGSEATYESGFVIDKFPISRPNLTFSTLTVSNMSPEDSSIYLCSVRRMLNTEAFFGQGTRLTVV.

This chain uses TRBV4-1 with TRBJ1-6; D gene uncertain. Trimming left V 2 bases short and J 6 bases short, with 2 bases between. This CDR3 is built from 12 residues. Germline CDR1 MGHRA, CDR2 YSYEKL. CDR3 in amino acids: CASSQRNSPLHF. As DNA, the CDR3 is TGCGCCAGCAGCCAACGTAATTCACCCCTCCACTTT.

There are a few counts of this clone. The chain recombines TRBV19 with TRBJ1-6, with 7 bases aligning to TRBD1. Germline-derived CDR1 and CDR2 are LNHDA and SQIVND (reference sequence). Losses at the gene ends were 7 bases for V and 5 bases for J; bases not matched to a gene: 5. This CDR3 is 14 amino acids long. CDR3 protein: CASTPGQNNSPLHF. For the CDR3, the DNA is TGTGCCAGTACCCCGGGACAGAATAATTCACCCCTCCACTTT.

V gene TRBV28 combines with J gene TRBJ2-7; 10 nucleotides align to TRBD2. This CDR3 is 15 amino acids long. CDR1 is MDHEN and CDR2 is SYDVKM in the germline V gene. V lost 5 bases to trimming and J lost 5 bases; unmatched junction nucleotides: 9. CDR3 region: CASSPGLASRHEQYF. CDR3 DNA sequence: TGTGCCAGCAGTCCGGGACTAGCGTCTCGACACGAGCAGTACTTC.

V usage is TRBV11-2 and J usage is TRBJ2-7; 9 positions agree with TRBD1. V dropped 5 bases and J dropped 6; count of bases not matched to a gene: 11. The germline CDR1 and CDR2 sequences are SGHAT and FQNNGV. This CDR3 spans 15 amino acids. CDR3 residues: CASSPGTGKGGEQYF. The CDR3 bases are TGTGCCAGCAGCCCCGGGACAGGGAAGGGGGGCGAGCAGTACTTC.

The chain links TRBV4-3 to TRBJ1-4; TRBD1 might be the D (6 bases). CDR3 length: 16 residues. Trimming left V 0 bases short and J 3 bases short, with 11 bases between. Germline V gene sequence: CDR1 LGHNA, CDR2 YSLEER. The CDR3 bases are TGCGCCAGCAGCCAAGATCCAGGGGCACCTAATGAAAAACTGTTTTTT. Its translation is CASSQDPGAPNEKLFF.

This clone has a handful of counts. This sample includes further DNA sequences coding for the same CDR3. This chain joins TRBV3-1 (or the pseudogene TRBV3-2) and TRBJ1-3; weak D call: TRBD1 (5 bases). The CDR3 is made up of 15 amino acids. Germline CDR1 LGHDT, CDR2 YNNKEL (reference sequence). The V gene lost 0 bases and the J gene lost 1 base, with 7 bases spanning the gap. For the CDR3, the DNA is TGTGCCAGCAGCCAAGAGGGGGGTTCTGGAAACACCATATATTTT. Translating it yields CASSQEGGSGNTIYF.

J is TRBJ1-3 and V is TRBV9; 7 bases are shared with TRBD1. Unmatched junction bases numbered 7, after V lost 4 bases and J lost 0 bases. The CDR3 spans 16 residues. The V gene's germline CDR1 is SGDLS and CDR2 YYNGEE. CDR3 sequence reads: CASSPYRGTSGNTIYF. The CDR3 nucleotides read TGTGCCAGCAGCCCGTACAGGGGAACCTCTGGAAACACCATATATTTT.

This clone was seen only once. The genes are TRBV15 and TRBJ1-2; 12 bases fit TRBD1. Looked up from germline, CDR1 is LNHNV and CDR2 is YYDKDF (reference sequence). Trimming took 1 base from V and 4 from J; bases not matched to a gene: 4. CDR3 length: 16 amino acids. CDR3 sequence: CATSRGGQGAIYGYTF. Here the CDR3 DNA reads TGTGCCACCAGCAGAGGGGGACAGGGGGCGATCTATGGCTACACCTTC.

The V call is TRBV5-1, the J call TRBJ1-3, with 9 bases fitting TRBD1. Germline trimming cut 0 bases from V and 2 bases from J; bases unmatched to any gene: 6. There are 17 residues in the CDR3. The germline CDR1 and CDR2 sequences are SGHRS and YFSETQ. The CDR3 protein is CASSLGWGTGPGNTIYF. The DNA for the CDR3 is TGCGCCAGCAGCTTGGGATGGGGGACAGGGCCTGGAAACACCATATATTTT.

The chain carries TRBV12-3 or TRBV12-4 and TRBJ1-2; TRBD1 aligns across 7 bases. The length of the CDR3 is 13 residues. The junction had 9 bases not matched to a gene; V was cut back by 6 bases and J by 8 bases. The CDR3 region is CASSLDRVLGYTF. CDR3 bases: TGTGCCAGCAGCCTAGACAGGGTTTTGGGCTACACCTTC.

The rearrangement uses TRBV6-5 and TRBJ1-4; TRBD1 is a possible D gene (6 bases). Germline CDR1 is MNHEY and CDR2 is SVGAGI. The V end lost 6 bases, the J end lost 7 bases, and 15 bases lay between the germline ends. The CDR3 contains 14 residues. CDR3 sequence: CASSRDRNTEKLFF. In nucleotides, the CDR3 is TGTGCCAGCAGCCGCGACAGGAATACTGAAAAACTGTTTTTT.

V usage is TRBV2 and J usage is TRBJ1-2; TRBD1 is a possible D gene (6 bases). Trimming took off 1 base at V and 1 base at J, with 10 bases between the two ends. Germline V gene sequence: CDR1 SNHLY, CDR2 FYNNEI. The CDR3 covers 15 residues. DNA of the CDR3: TGTGCCAGCAGTGAAGAGGGGGTCCGTAACTATGGCTACACCTTC. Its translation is CASSEEGVRNYGYTF. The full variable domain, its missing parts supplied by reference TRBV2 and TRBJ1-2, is EPEVTQTPSHQVTQMGQEVILRCVPISNHLYFYWYRQILGQKVEFLVSFYNNEISEKSEIFDDQFSVERPDGSNFTLKIRSTKLEDSAMYFCASSEEGVRNYGYTFGSGTRLTVV.